A single sample gave rise to the 18 T cell receptor beta chains below, sequenced in a study of blood T cells in healthy people across ages. Primed by a sample-barcoded 5' primer and a J-beta primer mix, a second PCR proceeded for 7 to 11 cycles. MiXCR was run by TCRdb on the 5' RACE reads, yielding one entry per CDR3 protein. The sample records around 800,000 distinct CDR3 sequences, 25% to 30% being singletons. This same sample was also taken into another study, of T cells of mothers and their children.

The sequenced sample consisted of blood. The receptors stem from a boy between 10 and 17 years old in good health.

The chain employs TRBV11-2 and TRBJ2-4; D call uncertain. CDR1 and CDR2 from the germline V gene are SGHAT and FQNNGV. The V gene lost 5 bases and the J gene lost 8 bases, with 16 bases spanning the gap. The CDR3 consists of 14 residues. CDR3 region: CASSQRVANDIQYF. CDR3 sequence (DNA): TGTGCCAGCAGCCAAAGGGTTGCCAACGACATTCAGTACTTC.

CDR3 amino acids: CSASYSGRIQETQYF. CDR3 nucleotides: TGCAGTGCTAGTTATAGCGGGCGCATCCAAGAGACCCAGTACTTC. The chain joins TRBV20-1 to TRBJ2-5; TRBD2 aligns across 7 bases. The CDR3 spans 15 residues. Germline V lookup: CDR1 DFQATT, CDR2 SNEGSKA (reference sequence). The J segment lost 1 base and the V segment lost 3 bases, leaving 8 bases of the junction unmatched.

This clonotype was counted many times. The junction does not match germline at one end; this may be a read error. V usage is TRBV5-1 and J usage is TRBJ2-3; D call uncertain. Germline loops: CDR1 SGHRS, CDR2 YFSETQ. The CDR3 length is 14 residues. CDR3 DNA: TGTGCCAGCAGCTTCTCCGGTAGCACAGATACGCAGTATTTT. The encoded protein is CASSFSGSTDTQYF.

This clonotype was detected a few times. The chain is built from TRBV7-6 and TRBJ1-1, with D maybe TRBD1 (5 bases). The CDR3 spans 15 residues. The ends were cut back, 5 bases at V and 0 bases at J, with 13 bases in the middle. Germline V gene sequence: CDR1 SGHVS, CDR2 FNYEAQ. The CDR3 sequence is CASSPPRGLNTEAFF. DNA of the CDR3: TGTGCCAGCAGCCCCCCCCGGGGACTGAACACTGAAGCTTTCTTT.

The genes are TRBV20-1 and TRBJ2-1; D is ambiguous. V gave up 1 base and J gave up 12 bases, with 10 bases separating them. Germline V gene data show CDR1 as DFQATT and CDR2 as SNEGSKA (reference sequence). The CDR3 loop spans 11 amino acids. This CDR3 is CSARVSDRQFF. In DNA, the CDR3 is TGCAGTGCTAGAGTGAGCGATCGGCAGTTCTTC.

The chain combines TRBV12-3 or TRBV12-4 with TRBJ1-6; TRBD1 might be the D (5 bases). Trimming pared 4 bases from V and 9 bases from J, leaving 13 bases between. This CDR3 is 14 amino acids long. Here the CDR3 reads CASSWGERGSPLHF. DNA of the CDR3: TGTGCCAGCAGTTGGGGGGAGAGGGGTTCACCCCTCCACTTT.

This clonotype appeared a few times. The chain employs TRBV5-1 and TRBJ2-5; D unclear. V was clipped by 5 bases and J by 2 bases, with 10 bases between them. CDR1 SGHRS and CDR2 YFSETQ come from the germline V gene. This CDR3 spans 13 amino acids. CDR3: CASRRSRQETQYF. Written as DNA, the CDR3 is TGCGCCAGCAGAAGGTCCAGGCAAGAGACCCAGTACTTC.

This clonotype appeared a few times. The chain couples TRBV29-1 to TRBJ1-4; 8 bases agree with TRBD1. The CDR3 sequence is 15 residues long. After removal of 6 bases from V and 7 bases from J, the junction contained 13 bases not matched to a gene. Germline V gene sequence: CDR1 SQVTM, CDR2 ANQGSEA. This chain's CDR3 is CSVPADRAIGEKLFF. CDR3 DNA: TGCAGCGTCCCCGCGGACAGGGCCATTGGTGAAAAACTGTTTTTT.

This clonotype showed up just once. J is TRBJ1-1 and V is TRBV20-1; D might be TRBD1 (6 bases). Per germline, CDR1 DFQATT and CDR2 SNEGSKA (reference sequence). The CDR3 loop spans 14 amino acids. Trimming removed 3 bases from V and 1 base from J, with 12 bases in between. CDR3 loop: CSASQGLTNTEAFF. The CDR3 DNA is TGCAGTGCTAGCCAGGGGTTAACGAACACTGAAGCTTTCTTT.

The chain couples TRBV5-1 to TRBJ2-5; TRBD1 matches 7 bases. V lost 4 bases to trimming and J lost 1 base; unmatched junction nucleotides: 10. CDR1 SGHRS and CDR2 YFSETQ come from the germline V gene. The CDR3 totals 16 residues. CDR3 DNA sequence: TGCGCCAGCAGCGCCTCGGGACAGAGGGGCCAAGAGACCCAGTACTTC. Translating gives CASSASGQRGQETQYF.

The genes are TRBV23-1 and TRBJ2-7; possible D gene TRBD1, 6 bases. TRBV23-1 is treated as an ORF (open reading frame) with a function not yet certain. Trimming removed 3 bases from V and 0 bases from J, with 9 bases in between. The CDR3 runs to 14 residues. This CDR3 reads CASSHWDISYEQYF. The CDR3 DNA follows: TGCGCCAGCAGTCATTGGGACATCTCCTACGAGCAGTACTTC.

This chain links TRBV5-1 with TRBJ2-3, with 7 positions matching TRBD1. This CDR3 spans 16 amino acids. Looked up from germline, CDR1 is SGHRS and CDR2 is YFSETQ. Germline trimming cut 1 base from V and 3 bases from J; bases unmatched to any gene: 8. The CDR3 DNA reads TGCGCCAGCAGCTTGCACAGGGGATCAAGTACAGATACGCAGTATTTT. This codes for CASSLHRGSSTDTQYF.

This clonotype was observed a handful of times. V usage is TRBV11-1 and J usage is TRBJ2-1; TRBD2 agrees at 9 bases. The CDR3 covers 20 residues. In germline, CDR1 is SGHAT, CDR2 FQDESV (reference sequence). After removal of 4 bases from V and 2 bases from J, the junction contained 18 bases not matched to a gene. DNA of the CDR3: TGTGCCAGCAGCTCCCATGGCGGGGGGGCCAGACGGGCCCCCTACAATGAGCAGTTCTTC. It yields the protein CASSSHGGGARRAPYNEQFF.

The chain carries TRBV7-3 and TRBJ1-1; D not certain. The germline V and J ends were trimmed by 1 base and 5 bases, with 11 bases remaining between them. CDR3 size: 14 residues. CDR1 SGHTA and CDR2 FQGTGA come from the germline V gene. The chain's CDR3 is CASSLRAPLTEAFF. CDR3 in DNA: TGTGCCAGCAGCTTAAGGGCCCCACTAACTGAAGCTTTCTTT.

This clonotype was detected a few times. The chain links TRBV2 to TRBJ2-7, with 8 bases matching TRBD2. This CDR3 is built from 13 residues. Germline lookup yields CDR1 SNHLY and CDR2 FYNNEI. The V segment lost 8 bases and the J segment 3 bases; nucleotides outside the gene matches: 6. For the CDR3, the DNA is TGTGCCAGCCTACTAGCGGCAGGCTACGAGCAGTACTTC. Amino acids: CASLLAAGYEQYF.

V usage is TRBV7-2 and J usage is TRBJ2-7; TRBD1 is a possible D gene (5 bases). V lost 1 base to trimming and J lost 0 bases, with 10 bases between them. The CDR3 is 15 amino acids. CDR1 and CDR2 (germline): SGHTA, FQGNSA. In nucleotides, the CDR3 is TGTGCCAGCAGCTTAGAAAGGGGCCTCTCCTACGAGCAGTACTTC. As protein: CASSLERGLSYEQYF.

In its sample, this clonotype was seen a few times. The rearrangement joins TRBV3-1 to TRBJ2-5, with 10 bases lining up with TRBD2. The CDR3 is 18 amino acids. Germline V CDR1 and CDR2: LGHDT, YNNKEL (reference sequence). Trimming cost V 0 bases and J 1 base; bases outside gene matches: 8. The CDR3 here is CASSQDRYLAGVQETQYF. The DNA of the CDR3 is TGTGCCAGCAGCCAAGATAGGTACCTAGCGGGGGTCCAAGAGACCCAGTACTTC.

The chain combines TRBV7-9 with TRBJ1-1, with 7 bases that match TRBD1. The V and J ends lost 7 bases and 0 bases, in that order; junction bases with no gene match: 5. The CDR3 contains 14 residues. CDR1 is SEHNR, CDR2 FQNEAQ, per germline (reference sequence). The CDR3 protein is CASTETGMNTEAFF. The CDR3 DNA reads as TGTGCCAGCACGGAGACAGGGATGAACACTGAAGCTTTCTTT.